A single T cell receptor (beta chain) is shown here with its context. The target antigen is unknown. Its ends do not fully match the called genes, so a read error is possible. Sequencing used immunoSEQ multiplex PCR; TCRdb keeps in-frame clones, though not all of them. Of about 32,000 clones listed, approximately 88% are singletons. The length of the CDR3 is 16 residues. Germline V CDR1 and CDR2: SGHRS, YFSETQ. This entry is derived from a study of chemoradiotherapy in HPV16-positive cancers. Whole-study results and caveats: Better recurrence-free survival went with HPV-responsive T-cell expansion in HPV16-positive patients.

The clonotype was recovered from a human donor with HPV-associated anogenital cancer. The specimen comprised blood, sampled from a patient who underwent chemoradiotherapy. The V and J genes are TRBV5-1 and TRBJ2-7; a possible D gene is TRBD2 (5 bases). The CDR3: CASSPVVSQEAYGQYF. The CDR3 coding sequence is TGCGCCAGCAGCCCAGTGGTCTCTCAGGAGGCCTACGGGCAGTACTTC.